Sequencing of this T cell receptor beta chain was carried out in a study of identical twins. Germline CDR1 reads DFQATT; CDR2 reads SNEGSKA (reference sequence). With 8 bases removed from V and 4 bases from J, the gap between germline ends came to 9 bases. This CDR3 has 10 amino acids. Study results and limitations: Models, which agreed with sharing between unrelated individuals, nonetheless underestimated the out-of-frame TCR alpha sharing seen in monozygotic twins. Alpha sequences that were out-of-frame and twin-shared showed an excess of low generation probability. There were fewer insertions in abundant cord blood beta clonotypes, but memory repertoires showed no such pattern.

Template switching supplied a universal primer site; unique molecular identifiers were carried on the cDNA. TCRdb independently ran MiXCR on the 5' RACE reads; one entry per CDR3 protein. This sample carries around 650,000 distinct CDR3 sequences, 7.1% of them seen once, and the ten largest clones take roughly 1.6%. This clonotype was observed a handful of times. Antigen: not known. The sample was also linked to a second study, of yellow fever vaccine responses in identical twins.

The receptor was isolated from a woman aged 18 to 35 in good health. The source material was PBMCs. The chain joins TRBV20-1 to TRBJ2-7; no clear D. The CDR3 loop reads CSPGGYEQYV. The CDR3, as DNA: TGCAGTCCGGGTGGGTACGAGCAGTACGTC.